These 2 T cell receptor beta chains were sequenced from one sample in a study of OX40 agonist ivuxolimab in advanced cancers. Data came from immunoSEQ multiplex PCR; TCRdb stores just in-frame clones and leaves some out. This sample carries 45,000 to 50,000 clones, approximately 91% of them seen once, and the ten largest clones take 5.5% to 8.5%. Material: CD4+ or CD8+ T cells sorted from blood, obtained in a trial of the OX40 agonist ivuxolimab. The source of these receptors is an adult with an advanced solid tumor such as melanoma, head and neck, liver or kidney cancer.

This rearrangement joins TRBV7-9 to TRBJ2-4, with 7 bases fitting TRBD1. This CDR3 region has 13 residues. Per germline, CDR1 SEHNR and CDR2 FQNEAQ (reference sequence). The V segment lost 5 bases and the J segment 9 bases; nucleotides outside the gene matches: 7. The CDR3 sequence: CASSQPTGSIQYF. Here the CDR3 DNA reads TGTGCCAGCAGCCAACCGACAGGGTCCATTCAGTACTTC.

Here the CDR3 reads CASSYSGGHEQYV. In nucleotides, the CDR3 is TGTGCCAGCAGTTACTCCGGGGGTCACGAGCAGTACGTC. The rearrangement joins TRBV6-6 to TRBJ2-7, with D tentatively TRBD2 (6 bases). The V end was cut by 0 bases, the J end by 5 bases, with 8 bases between. Germline V gene lookup returns CDR1 MNHNY and CDR2 SVGAGI (reference sequence). This CDR3 region has 13 residues.